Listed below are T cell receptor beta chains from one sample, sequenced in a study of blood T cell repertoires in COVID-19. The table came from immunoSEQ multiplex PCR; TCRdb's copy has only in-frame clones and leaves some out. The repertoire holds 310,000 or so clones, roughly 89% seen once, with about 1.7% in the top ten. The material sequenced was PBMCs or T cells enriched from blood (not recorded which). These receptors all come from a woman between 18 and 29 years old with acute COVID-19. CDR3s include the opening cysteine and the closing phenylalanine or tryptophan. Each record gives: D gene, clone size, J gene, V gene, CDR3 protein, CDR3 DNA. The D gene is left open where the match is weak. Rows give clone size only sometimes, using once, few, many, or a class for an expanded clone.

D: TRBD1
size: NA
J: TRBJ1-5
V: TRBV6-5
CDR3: CASRRGQGNQPQHF
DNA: TGTGCCAGCAGACGGGGACAGGGCAATCAGCCCCAGCATTTT

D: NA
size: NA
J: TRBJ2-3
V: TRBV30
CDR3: CAWSPSGLARDTQYF
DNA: TGTGCCTGGAGTCCCTCGGGACTTGCACGAGATACGCAGTATTTT

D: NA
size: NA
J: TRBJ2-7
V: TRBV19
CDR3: CASSISRVRGEQYF
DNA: TGTGCCAGTAGTATATCCAGGGTAAGGGGCGAGCAGTACTTC

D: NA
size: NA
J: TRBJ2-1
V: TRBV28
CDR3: CASSLAQGEQFF
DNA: TGTGCCAGCAGTTTAGCCCAGGGTGAGCAGTTCTTC

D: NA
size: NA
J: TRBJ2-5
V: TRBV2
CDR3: CASSEYNSKETQYF
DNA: TGTGCCAGCAGTGAATATAACAGTAAAGAGACCCAGTACTTC

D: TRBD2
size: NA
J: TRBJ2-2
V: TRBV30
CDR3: CAWSVRTGGLLAGGIGELFF
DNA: TGTGCCTGGAGTGTCCGGACAGGCGGACTACTAGCGGGAGGCATCGGGGAGCTGTTTTTT

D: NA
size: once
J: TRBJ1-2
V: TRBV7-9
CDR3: CASSKQGLGYTF
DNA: TGTGCCAGCAGTAAACAGGGTTTGGGCTACACCTTC

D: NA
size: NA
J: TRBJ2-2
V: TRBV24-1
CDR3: CATSATLGGRGSPGELFF
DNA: TGTGCCACCAGCGCCACTTTGGGGGGTCGGGGGTCACCCGGGGAGCTGTTTTTT

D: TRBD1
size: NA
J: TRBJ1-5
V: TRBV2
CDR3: CASSGTGGNQPQHF
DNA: TGTGCCAGCAGCGGTACAGGGGGCAATCAGCCCCAGCATTTT

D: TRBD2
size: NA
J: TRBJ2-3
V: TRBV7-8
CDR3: CASSFRQPTSGKTDTQYF
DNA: TGTGCCAGCAGCTTCCGACAGCCAACTAGCGGGAAGACAGATACGCAGTATTTT

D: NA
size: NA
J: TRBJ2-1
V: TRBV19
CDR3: CASSIGRGGGQPYNEQFF
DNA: TGTGCCAGTAGTATAGGACGCGGCGGAGGACAGCCTTACAATGAGCAGTTCTTC

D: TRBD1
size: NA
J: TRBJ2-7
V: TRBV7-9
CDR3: CASSLQGAGYEQYF
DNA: TGTGCCAGCAGCTTGCAGGGGGCGGGCTACGAGCAGTACTTC

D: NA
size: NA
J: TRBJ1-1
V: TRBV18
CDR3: CASSPPFGVNTEAFF
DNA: TGTGCCAGCTCACCACCGTTCGGGGTGAACACTGAAGCTTTCTTT

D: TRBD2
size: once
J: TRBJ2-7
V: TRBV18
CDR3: CASSPIGTTGYEQYF
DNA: TGTGCCAGCTCGCCCATCGGGACTACGGGGTACGAGCAGTACTTC

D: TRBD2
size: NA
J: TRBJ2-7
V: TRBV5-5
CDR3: CASSSRLAGGPKVGEQYF
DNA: TGTGCCAGCAGCTCAAGACTAGCGGGAGGGCCCAAAGTAGGTGAGCAGTACTTC

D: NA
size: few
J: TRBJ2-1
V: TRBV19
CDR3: CASKGSRGRLYNEQFF
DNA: TGTGCCAGTAAAGGTTCTCGAGGGCGGCTATACAATGAGCAGTTCTTC

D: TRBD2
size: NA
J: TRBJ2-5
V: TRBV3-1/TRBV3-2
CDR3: CASSPFRGSLGETQYF
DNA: TGTGCCAGCAGCCCCTTCCGCGGGAGTTTGGGAGAGACCCAGTACTTC

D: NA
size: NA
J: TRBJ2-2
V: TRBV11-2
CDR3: CASSLFFAKDSGELFF
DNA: TGTGCCAGCAGCTTATTCTTTGCGAAAGATTCCGGGGAGCTGTTTTTT

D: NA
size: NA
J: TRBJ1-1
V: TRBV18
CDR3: CASMVGQATEAFF
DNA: TGTGCCAGTATGGTGGGGCAGGCGACCGAAGCTTTCTTT

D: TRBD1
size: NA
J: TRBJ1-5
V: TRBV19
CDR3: CASRMGTGSSNQPQHF
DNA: TGTGCCAGTAGAATGGGGACAGGGTCAAGCAATCAGCCCCAGCATTTT

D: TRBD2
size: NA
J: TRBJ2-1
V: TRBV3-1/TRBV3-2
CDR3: CASRKNGLAPYNEQFF
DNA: TGTGCCAGCAGAAAAAACGGACTAGCGCCCTACAATGAGCAGTTCTTC

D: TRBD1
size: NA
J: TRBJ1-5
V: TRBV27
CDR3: CASSLARGLTNQPQHF
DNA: TGTGCCAGCAGTTTAGCCAGGGGGCTAACCAATCAGCCCCAGCATTTT

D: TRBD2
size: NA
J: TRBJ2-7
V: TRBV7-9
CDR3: CASSLGGTSGYEQYF
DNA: TGTGCCAGCAGCTTAGGGGGGACTAGCGGCTACGAGCAGTACTTC

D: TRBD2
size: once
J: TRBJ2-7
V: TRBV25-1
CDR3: CASSEASGVSYEQYF
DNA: TGTGCCAGCAGTGAAGCTAGCGGGGTATCCTACGAGCAGTACTTC

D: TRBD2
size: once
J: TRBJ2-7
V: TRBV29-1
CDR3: CSVEGLAGSPTYEQYF
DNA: TGCAGCGTTGAAGGGTTAGCGGGAAGCCCCACCTACGAGCAGTACTTC

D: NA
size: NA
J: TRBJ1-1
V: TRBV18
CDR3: CASSPLDDLRGFLTLNTEAFF
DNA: TGTGCCAGCTCACCACTGGATGACCTCAGGGGCTTTCTTACTCTGAACACTGAAGCTTTCTTT

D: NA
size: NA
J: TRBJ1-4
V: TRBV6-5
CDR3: CASTSTATNEKLFF
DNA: TGTGCCAGCACCTCGACAGCAACTAATGAAAAACTGTTTTTT

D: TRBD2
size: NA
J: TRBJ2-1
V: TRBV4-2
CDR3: CASSQGGLWNEQFF
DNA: TGTGCCAGCAGCCAAGGGGGACTATGGAATGAGCAGTTCTTC